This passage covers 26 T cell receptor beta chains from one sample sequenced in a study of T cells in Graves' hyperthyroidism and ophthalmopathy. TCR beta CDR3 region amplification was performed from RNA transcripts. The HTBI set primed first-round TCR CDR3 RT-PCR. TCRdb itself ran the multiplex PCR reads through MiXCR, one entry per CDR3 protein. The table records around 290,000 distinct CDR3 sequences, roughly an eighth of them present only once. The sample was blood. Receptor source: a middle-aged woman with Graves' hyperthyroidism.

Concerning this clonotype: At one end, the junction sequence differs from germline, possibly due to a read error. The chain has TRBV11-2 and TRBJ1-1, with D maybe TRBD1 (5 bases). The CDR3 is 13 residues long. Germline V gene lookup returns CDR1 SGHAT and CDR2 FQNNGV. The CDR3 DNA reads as TGTGCCAGCAGCTTAGGACGGGGCACTGAAGCTCTCTTT. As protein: CASSLGRGTEALF.

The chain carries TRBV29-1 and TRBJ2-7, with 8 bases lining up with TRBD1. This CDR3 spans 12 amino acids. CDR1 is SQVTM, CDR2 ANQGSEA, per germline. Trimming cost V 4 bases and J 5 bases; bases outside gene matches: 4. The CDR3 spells CSVGQGAHEQYF. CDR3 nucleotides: TGCAGCGTTGGGCAGGGGGCCCACGAGCAGTACTTC.

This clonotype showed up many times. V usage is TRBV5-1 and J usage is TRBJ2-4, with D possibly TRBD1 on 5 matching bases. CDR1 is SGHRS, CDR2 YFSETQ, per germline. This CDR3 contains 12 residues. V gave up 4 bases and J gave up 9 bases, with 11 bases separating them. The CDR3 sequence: CASSADQGIQYF. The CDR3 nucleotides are TGCGCCAGCAGCGCTGATCAGGGCATTCAGTACTTC.

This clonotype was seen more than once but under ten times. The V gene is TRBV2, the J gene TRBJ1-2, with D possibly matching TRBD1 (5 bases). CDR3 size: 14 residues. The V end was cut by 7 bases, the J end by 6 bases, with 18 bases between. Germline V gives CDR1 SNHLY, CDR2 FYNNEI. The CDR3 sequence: CASTDTGRADGYTF. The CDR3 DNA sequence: TGTGCCAGCACCGATACGGGACGAGCGGATGGCTACACCTTC. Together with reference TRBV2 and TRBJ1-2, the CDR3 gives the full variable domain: EPEVTQTPSHQVTQMGQEVILRCVPISNHLYFYWYRQILGQKVEFLVSFYNNEISEKSEIFDDQFSVERPDGSNFTLKIRSTKLEDSAMYFCASTDTGRADGYTFGSGTRLTVV.

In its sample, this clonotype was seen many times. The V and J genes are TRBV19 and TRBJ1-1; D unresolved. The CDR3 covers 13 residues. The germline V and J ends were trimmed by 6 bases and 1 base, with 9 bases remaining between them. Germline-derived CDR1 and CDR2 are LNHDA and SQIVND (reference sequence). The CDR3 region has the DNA TGTGCCAGTAGCGGACGGCAGAACACTGAAGCTTTCTTT. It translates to CASSGRQNTEAFF.

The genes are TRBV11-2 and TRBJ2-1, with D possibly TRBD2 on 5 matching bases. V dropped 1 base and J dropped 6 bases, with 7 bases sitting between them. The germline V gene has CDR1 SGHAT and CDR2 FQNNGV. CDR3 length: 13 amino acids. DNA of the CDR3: TGTGCCAGCAGCTTAGCTAGCCTCAATGAGCAGTTCTTC. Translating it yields CASSLASLNEQFF.

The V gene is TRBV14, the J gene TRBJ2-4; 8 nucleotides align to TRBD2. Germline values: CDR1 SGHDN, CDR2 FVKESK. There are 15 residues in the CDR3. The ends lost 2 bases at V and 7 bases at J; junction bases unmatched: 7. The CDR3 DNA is TGTGCCAGCAGCCAACGGGGGGGGAGGTTGAACATTCAGTACTTC. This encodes CASSQRGGRLNIQYF.

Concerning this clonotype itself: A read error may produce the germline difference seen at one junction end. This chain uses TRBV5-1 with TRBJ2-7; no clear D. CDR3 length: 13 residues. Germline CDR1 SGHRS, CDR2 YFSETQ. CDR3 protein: CATSGSSKYGQYF. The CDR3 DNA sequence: TGCGCCACGAGTGGCTCATCAAAATACGGGCAGTACTTC.

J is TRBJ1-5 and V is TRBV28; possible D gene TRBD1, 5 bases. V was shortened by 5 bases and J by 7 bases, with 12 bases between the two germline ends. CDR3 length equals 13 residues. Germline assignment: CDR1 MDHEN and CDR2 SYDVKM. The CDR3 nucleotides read TGTGCCAGCAGTCGGGACGCCACGCAGCCCCAGCATTTT. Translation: CASSRDATQPQHF.

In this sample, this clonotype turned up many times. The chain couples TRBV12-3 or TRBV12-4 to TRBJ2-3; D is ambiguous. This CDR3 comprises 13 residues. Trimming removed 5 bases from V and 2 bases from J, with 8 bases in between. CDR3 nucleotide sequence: TGTGCCAGCAGTCAGACTCCCACAGATACGCAGTATTTT. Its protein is CASSQTPTDTQYF.

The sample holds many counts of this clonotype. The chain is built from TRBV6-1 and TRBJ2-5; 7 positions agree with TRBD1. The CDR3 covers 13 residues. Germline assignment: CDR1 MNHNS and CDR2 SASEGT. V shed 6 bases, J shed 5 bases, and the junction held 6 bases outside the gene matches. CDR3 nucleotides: TGTGCCAGCAGGCTAACAGGGGAGGAGACCCAGTACTTC. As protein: CASRLTGEETQYF.

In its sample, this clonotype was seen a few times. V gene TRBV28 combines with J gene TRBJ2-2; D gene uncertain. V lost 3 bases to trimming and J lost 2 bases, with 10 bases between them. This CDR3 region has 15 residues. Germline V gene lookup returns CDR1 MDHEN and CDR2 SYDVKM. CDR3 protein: CASSFPLLNTGELFF. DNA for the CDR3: TGTGCCAGCAGTTTTCCCCTCCTTAACACCGGGGAGCTGTTTTTT.

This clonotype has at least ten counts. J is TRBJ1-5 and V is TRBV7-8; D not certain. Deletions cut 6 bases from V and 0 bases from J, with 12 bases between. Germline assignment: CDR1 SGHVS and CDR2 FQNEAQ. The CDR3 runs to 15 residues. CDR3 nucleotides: TGTGCCAGCAGTCTTCTTGCGTATAGCAATCAGCCCCAGCATTTT. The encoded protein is CASSLLAYSNQPQHF.

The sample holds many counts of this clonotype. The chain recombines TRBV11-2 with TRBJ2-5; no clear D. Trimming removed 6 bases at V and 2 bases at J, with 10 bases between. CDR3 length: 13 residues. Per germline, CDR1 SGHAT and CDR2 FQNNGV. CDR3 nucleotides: TGTGCCAGCAGTTACGGCCCGCAAGAGACCCAGTACTTC. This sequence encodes CASSYGPQETQYF.

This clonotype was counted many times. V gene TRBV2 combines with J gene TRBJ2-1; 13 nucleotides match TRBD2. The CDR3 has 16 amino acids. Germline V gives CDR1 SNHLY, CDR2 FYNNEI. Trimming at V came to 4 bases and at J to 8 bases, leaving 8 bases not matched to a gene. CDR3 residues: CASSGGGLAGSDEQFF. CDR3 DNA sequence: TGTGCCAGCAGTGGTGGGGGACTAGCGGGATCGGATGAGCAGTTCTTC.

The CDR3 loop reads CASSSTSRNTIYF. The CDR3 DNA is TGTGCCAGCAGTTCTACGAGTAGAAACACCATATATTTT. The chain employs TRBV13 and TRBJ1-3; D is undetermined. The CDR3 is 13 residues long. The V end lost 6 bases, the J end lost 5 bases, and 11 bases lay between the germline ends. Germline V gene sequence: CDR1 PRHDT, CDR2 FYEKMQ (reference sequence).

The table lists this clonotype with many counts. The DNA for the CDR3 is TGTGCCAGCAGCTTGGGACTAGGTTATGGTAATGAGCAGTTCTTC. Protein sequence: CASSLGLGYGNEQFF. The chain recombines TRBV5-6 with TRBJ2-1; D is perhaps TRBD2 (6 bases). V lost 0 bases, J lost 7 bases, and 14 bases lay in between. This CDR3 is built from 15 residues. Germline V gives CDR1 SGHDT, CDR2 YYEEEE.

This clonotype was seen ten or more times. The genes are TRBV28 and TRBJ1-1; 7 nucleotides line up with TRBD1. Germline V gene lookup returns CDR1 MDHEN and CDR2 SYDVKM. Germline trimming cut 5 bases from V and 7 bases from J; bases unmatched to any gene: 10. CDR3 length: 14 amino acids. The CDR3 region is CASSPGTARFEAFF. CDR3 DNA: TGTGCCAGCAGTCCGGGGACAGCCCGGTTTGAAGCTTTCTTT.

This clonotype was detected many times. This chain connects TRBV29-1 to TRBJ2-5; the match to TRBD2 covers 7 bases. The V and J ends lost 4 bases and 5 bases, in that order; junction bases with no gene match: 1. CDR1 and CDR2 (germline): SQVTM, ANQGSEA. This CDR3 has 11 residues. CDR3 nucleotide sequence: TGCAGCGTTGGGGGAGGGGAGACCCAGTACTTC. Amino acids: CSVGGGETQYF. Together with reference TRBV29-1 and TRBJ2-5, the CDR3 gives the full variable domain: SAVISQKPSRDICQRGTSLTIQCQVDSQVTMMFWYRQQPGQSLTLIATANQGSEATYESGFVIDKFPISRPNLTFSTLTVSNMSPEDSSIYLCSVGGGETQYFGPGTRLLVL.

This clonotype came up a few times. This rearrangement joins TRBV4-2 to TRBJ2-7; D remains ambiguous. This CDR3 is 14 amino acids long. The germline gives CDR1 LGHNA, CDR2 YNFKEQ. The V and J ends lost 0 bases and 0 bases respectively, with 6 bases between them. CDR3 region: CASSQDLGSYEQYF. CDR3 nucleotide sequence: TGTGCCAGCAGCCAAGACCTTGGCTCCTACGAGCAGTACTTC.

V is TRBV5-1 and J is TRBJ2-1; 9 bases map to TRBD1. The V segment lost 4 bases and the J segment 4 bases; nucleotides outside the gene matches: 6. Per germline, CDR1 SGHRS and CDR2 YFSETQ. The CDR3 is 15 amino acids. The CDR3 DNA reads TGCGCCAGCAGCCCTGGGACAGGGAGTTACAATGAGCAGTTCTTC. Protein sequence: CASSPGTGSYNEQFF.

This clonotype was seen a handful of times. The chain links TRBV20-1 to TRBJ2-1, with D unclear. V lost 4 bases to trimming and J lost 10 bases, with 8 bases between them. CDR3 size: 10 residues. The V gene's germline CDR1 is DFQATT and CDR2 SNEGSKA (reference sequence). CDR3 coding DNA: TGCAGTGCTAAACGTGTCGAGCAGTTCTTC. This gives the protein CSAKRVEQFF.

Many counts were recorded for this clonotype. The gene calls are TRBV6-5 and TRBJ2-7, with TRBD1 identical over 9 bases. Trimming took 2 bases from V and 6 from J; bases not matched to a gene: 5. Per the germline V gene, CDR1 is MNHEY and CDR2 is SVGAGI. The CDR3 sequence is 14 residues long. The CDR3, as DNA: TGTGCCAGCAGTTACGGGGACAGGGCGGGCGAGCAGTACTTC. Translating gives CASSYGDRAGEQYF.

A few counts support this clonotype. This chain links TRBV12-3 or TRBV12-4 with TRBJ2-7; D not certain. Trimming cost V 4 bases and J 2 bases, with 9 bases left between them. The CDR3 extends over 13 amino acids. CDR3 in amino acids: CASSYFTPYEQYF. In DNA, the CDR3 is TGTGCCAGCAGTTATTTCACCCCCTACGAGCAGTACTTC.

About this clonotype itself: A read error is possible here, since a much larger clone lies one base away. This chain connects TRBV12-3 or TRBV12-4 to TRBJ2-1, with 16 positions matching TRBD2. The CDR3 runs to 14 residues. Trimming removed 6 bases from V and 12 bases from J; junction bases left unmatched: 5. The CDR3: CASRPGTSGGGQFF. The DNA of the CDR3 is TGTGCCAGCAGGCCCGGGACTAGCGGGGGGGGGCAGTTCTTC.

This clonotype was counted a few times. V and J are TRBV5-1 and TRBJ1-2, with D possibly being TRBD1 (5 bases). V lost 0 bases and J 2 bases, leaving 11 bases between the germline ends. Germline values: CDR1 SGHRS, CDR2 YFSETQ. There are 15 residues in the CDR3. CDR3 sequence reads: CASSLAGTTNYGYTF. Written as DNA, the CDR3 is TGCGCCAGCAGCTTGGCGGGGACGACCAACTATGGCTACACCTTC.